The rows below give T cell receptor beta chains drawn from one sample of a study of response to subunit inactivated influenza vaccine. One entry per CDR3 protein, called by TCRdb with MiXCR from the RT-PCR reads. The repertoire has about 190,000 distinct CDR3 sequences, over 13% of them found once; the top ten carry roughly 24%. The source material was CD8+ T cells sorted from PBMCs, sampled 5 days after vaccination. The receptors shown here come from a man aged 45-65 years who received an inactivated influenza vaccine. Each CDR3 is given with its conserved first and last residue. Each record gives: D gene, V gene, J gene, clone size, CDR3 protein, CDR3 DNA. The D gene is left open where the match is weak. Not all rows give a size; the values are once, few, many and, for expanded clones, a class.

>TRBD1|TRBV28|TRBJ2-3|few
CASSVTGVDKKDTQYF
TGTGCCAGCAGTGTAACAGGGGTAGACAAAAAAGATACGCAGTATTTT
>TRBD1|TRBV12-3/TRBV12-4|TRBJ2-2|NA
CASRRDRRRGTGELFF
TGTGCCAGCAGACGGGACAGGCGAAGGGGCACCGGGGAGCTGTTTTTT
>TRBD2|TRBV28|TRBJ2-5|NA
CASRQGLAGGLGTQYF
TGTGCCAGCAGGCAGGGACTAGCGGGGGGGCTGGGGACCCAGTACTTC
>TRBD1|TRBV27|TRBJ2-7|NA
CASSLGTGNSYEQYF
TGTGCCAGCAGTCTAGGGACAGGGAACTCGTACGAGCAGTACTTC
>TRBD2|TRBV15|TRBJ2-3|few
CATSGAGGSMDTQYF
TGTGCCACCAGCGGCGCGGGGGGGTCCATGGATACGCAGTATTTT
>NA|TRBV14|TRBJ2-7|NA
CASSQVASSEQYF
TGTGCCAGCAGCCAAGTGGCTAGTTCCGAGCAGTACTTC
>NA|TRBV4-1|TRBJ2-4|few
CASSRIRETKNIQYF
TGCGCCAGCAGCCGGATCCGGGAAACTAAAAACATTCAGTACTTC
>TRBD2|TRBV7-9|TRBJ2-1|few
CASSPAGTTAYNEQFF
TGTGCCAGCAGCCCGGCCGGGACTACTGCCTACAATGAGCAGTTCTTC
>NA|TRBV28|TRBJ2-5|NA
CASSPLGVWVETQYF
TGTGCCAGCAGTCCCCTGGGGGTATGGGTGGAGACCCAGTACTTC
>TRBD1|TRBV27|TRBJ2-1|NA
CASSLSGQGGGEQFF
TGTGCCAGCAGTTTATCGGGACAGGGGGGAGGTGAGCAGTTCTTC
>NA|TRBV11-2|TRBJ2-5|NA
CASSLGTSRIQETQYF
TGTGCCAGCAGCTTAGGAACTAGTCGGATCCAAGAGACCCAGTACTTC
>TRBD2|TRBV4-2|TRBJ2-3|few
CASSQDSLAGGPISDTQYF
TGTGCCAGCAGCCAAGATTCGCTAGCGGGAGGGCCTATTTCAGATACGCAGTATTTT
>NA|TRBV12-3/TRBV12-4|TRBJ2-7|NA
CASSFGGNYEQYF
TGTGCCAGCAGTTTTGGCGGGAACTACGAGCAGTACTTC
>NA|TRBV9|TRBJ2-3|NA
CASSVATGADTQYF
TGTGCCAGCAGCGTAGCTACGGGGGCAGATACGCAGTATTTT
>NA|TRBV4-1|TRBJ2-7|many
CASSHIGYEQYF
TGCGCCAGCAGCCATATAGGGTACGAGCAGTACTTC
>NA|TRBV4-1|TRBJ2-7|few
CASSPTISYEQYF
TGCGCCAGCAGCCCCACAATCTCCTACGAGCAGTACTTC
>NA|TRBV25-1|TRBJ1-2|few
CASSGTVYGYTF
TGTGCCAGCAGTGGCACAGTCTATGGCTACACCTTC
>NA|TRBV9|TRBJ2-7|NA
CASSVGSSQTYEQYF
TGTGCCAGCAGCGTAGGGAGTAGCCAGACCTACGAGCAGTACTTC
>TRBD2|TRBV29-1|TRBJ2-3|NA
CSVEGLSSGTDTQYF
TGCAGCGTGGAGGGGCTGTCTAGCGGTACAGATACGCAGTATTTT
>TRBD2|TRBV29-1|TRBJ2-7|NA
CSVRLAGAGYEQYF
TGCAGCGTCAGACTAGCGGGAGCAGGATACGAGCAGTACTTC
>NA|TRBV12-3/TRBV12-4|TRBJ2-1|many
CASSPQGSGEQFF
TGTGCCAGCAGTCCTCAGGGGTCCGGTGAGCAGTTCTTC
>NA|TRBV24-1|TRBJ2-7|few
CATSETGLFYEQYF
TGTGCCACCAGCGAAACAGGGTTGTTCTACGAGCAGTACTTC
>NA|TRBV21-1|TRBJ1-4|few
CASSKVAGTNEKLFF
TGTGCCAGCAGCAAAGTTGCAGGGACTAATGAAAAACTGTTTTTT
>NA|TRBV24-1|TRBJ2-1|NA
CATSEVGSGGNEQFF
TGTGCCACCAGTGAGGTCGGGTCCGGAGGGAATGAGCAGTTCTTC
>TRBD1|TRBV7-8|TRBJ1-6|NA
CASRPGQGAHSPLHF
TGTGCCAGCAGGCCCGGACAGGGCGCGCATTCACCCCTCCACTTT
>TRBD1|TRBV19|TRBJ2-4|few
CASSPYMVQGDIQYF
TGTGCCAGTAGTCCCTACATGGTACAGGGGGACATTCAGTACTTC
>NA|TRBV5-1|TRBJ2-3|many
CASRYEGDTQYF
TGCGCCAGCAGATATGAGGGGGATACGCAGTATTTT
>TRBD1|TRBV27|TRBJ2-7|few
CASSPWDRDPYEQYF
TGTGCCAGCAGCCCTTGGGACAGGGATCCCTACGAGCAGTACTTC
>NA|TRBV5-1|TRBJ2-7|many
CASSLGSGAYEQYF
TGCGCCAGCAGCTTGGGGTCAGGGGCCTACGAGCAGTACTTC
>NA|TRBV10-2|TRBJ2-2|NA
CASRGLTGELFF
TGCGCCAGTAGGGGACTGACCGGGGAGCTGTTTTTT
>NA|TRBV28|TRBJ2-5|NA
CASRGPRHKTQYF
TGTGCCAGCAGGGGACCGCGGCATAAGACCCAGTACTTC
>TRBD1|TRBV7-6|TRBJ2-1|NA
CASSPGTGRYNEQFF
TGTGCCAGCAGCCCCGGGACAGGTCGCTACAATGAGCAGTTCTTC
>TRBD2|TRBV27|TRBJ2-1|NA
CASSLGTSGYYNEQFF
TGTGCCAGCAGTCTCGGGACTAGCGGTTACTACAATGAGCAGTTCTTC
>TRBD2|TRBV28|TRBJ2-1|NA
CASTGTRSGEQFF
TGTGCCAGCACCGGGACTAGAAGCGGTGAGCAGTTCTTC
>NA|TRBV24-1|TRBJ2-7|few
CATRAGTHKEQYF
TGTGCCACCCGGGCCGGAACTCACAAAGAGCAGTACTTC
>NA|TRBV11-2|TRBJ2-5|many
CASSTGWRQETQYF
TGTGCCAGCAGTACAGGGTGGCGACAAGAGACCCAGTACTTC
>NA|TRBV2|TRBJ2-1|medium-sized
CASSEEVQVYNEQFF
TGTGCCAGCAGTGAAGAGGTACAGGTCTACAATGAGCAGTTCTTC
>NA|TRBV24-1|TRBJ2-2|NA
CATSRGSPGELFF
TGTGCCACCAGTCGGGGATCGCCCGGGGAGCTGTTTTTT
>NA|TRBV12-3/TRBV12-4|TRBJ2-1|few
CASSPISTYNEQFF
TGTGCCAGCAGTCCTATCTCGACTTACAATGAGCAGTTCTTC
>TRBD2|TRBV9|TRBJ2-2|NA
CASTSSGRTNTGELFF
TGTGCCAGCACTTCTAGCGGGAGGACAAACACCGGGGAGCTGTTTTTT
>NA|TRBV20-1|TRBJ1-2|few
CSAGAEKGTLFYGYTF
TGCAGTGCTGGGGCCGAAAAGGGTACCCTCTTCTATGGCTACACCTTC
>NA|TRBV7-9|TRBJ2-6|few
CASSFFSLSGANVLTF
TGTGCCAGCAGCTTTTTCAGCCTATCTGGGGCCAACGTCCTGACTTTC
>TRBD1|TRBV7-6|TRBJ2-5|NA
CASSIQGVQETQYF
TGTGCCAGCAGCATACAGGGGGTGCAAGAGACCCAGTACTTC
>NA|TRBV2|TRBJ1-2|few
CASSEVDAYGYTF
TGTGCCAGCAGTGAAGTGGATGCCTATGGCTACACCTTC
>NA|TRBV5-6|TRBJ1-6|NA
CASSDRRNSPLHF
TGTGCCAGCTCCGACAGGCGTAATTCACCCCTCCACTTT
>TRBD1|TRBV29-1|TRBJ2-7|few
CSVQGQGAIYEQYF
TGCAGCGTTCAAGGACAGGGAGCGATCTACGAGCAGTACTTC
>TRBD2|TRBV12-3/TRBV12-4|TRBJ2-1|NA
CASRGVLAGGEQFF
TGTGCCAGCAGGGGGGTCCTAGCGGGAGGCGAGCAGTTCTTC